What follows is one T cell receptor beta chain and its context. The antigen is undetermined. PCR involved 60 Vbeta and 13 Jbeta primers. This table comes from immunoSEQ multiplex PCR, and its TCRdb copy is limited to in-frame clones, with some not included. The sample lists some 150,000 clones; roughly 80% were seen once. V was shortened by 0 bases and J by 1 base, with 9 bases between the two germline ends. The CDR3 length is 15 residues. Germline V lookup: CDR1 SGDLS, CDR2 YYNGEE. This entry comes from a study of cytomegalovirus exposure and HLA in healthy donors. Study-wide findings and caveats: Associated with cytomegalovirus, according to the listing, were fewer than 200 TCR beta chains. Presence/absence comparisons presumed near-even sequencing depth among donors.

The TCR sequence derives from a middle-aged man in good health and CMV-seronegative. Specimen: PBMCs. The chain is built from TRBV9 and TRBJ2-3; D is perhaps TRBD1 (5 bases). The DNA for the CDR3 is TGTGCCAGCAGCGTAGGCAGGGCGGGCACAGATACGCAGTATTTT. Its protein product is CASSVGRAGTDTQYF.